Listed below are T cell receptor beta chains from one sample, sequenced in a study of CD8+ T cells in alopecia areata. This table comes from immunoSEQ multiplex PCR, and its TCRdb copy is limited to in-frame clones, with some not included. This table has about 220,000 clones, under 60% appearing once. The starting material was CD4+ T cells sorted from blood, obtained at week 4, from a patient treated with tofacitinib. Source of these receptors: a human donor with alopecia areata. The CDR3 runs from the conserved cysteine through the conserved F or W. A D gene is named only where the DNA matches it firmly.

>NA|TRBV7-2
CASSSGTDNQPQHF
>TRBD1|TRBV4-1
CTSSQARQGTLFF
>NA|TRBV29-1
CSAWEQGQETQYF
>NA|TRBV7-9
CASSLVSGSPNEKLFF
>NA|TRBV15
CATSRTGNTEAFF
>TRBD1|TRBV5-1
CASSLGDRATDTQYF
>NA|TRBV7-7
CASVEASGQTQYF
>TRBD2|TRBV29-1
CSLSGASYNEQFF
>NA|TRBV19
CASSIEGRTEAFF
>NA|TRBV5-1
CASSLGAGSYEQYF
>NA|TRBV2
CASRSDVLDEQYF
>TRBD2|TRBV11-3
CASSLGRLANPNTGELFF
>NA|TRBV27
CASSRTSYNYGYTF
>TRBD1|TRBV7-3
CASSLTIDRALETQYF
>TRBD2|TRBV7-9
CASSTRLARDEQFF
>TRBD2|TRBV9
CASSVTSLPTDTQYF
>TRBD1|TRBV4-3
CASSQGRTGDGYTF
>NA|TRBV30
CAWSGGTNSPLHF
>NA|TRBV27
CASSFEASLNTEAFF
>NA|TRBV25-1
CASSQAYEQYF
>NA|TRBV7-6
CASSEQGGNSPLHF
>TRBD2|TRBV10-2
CASKPGLATNEQFF
>NA|TRBV5-1
CASRNRESDTQYF
>NA|TRBV29-1
CSGERGTDTQYF
>TRBD2|TRBV10-3
CAISDFPAGVELFF
>NA|TRBV6-1
CASSERGTSPLHF
>NA|TRBV30
CAWSAANYGYTF
>TRBD1|TRBV5-1
CASIGTGSYEQYF
>TRBD1|TRBV2
CASREQGARSPLHF
>NA|TRBV30
CARSREEGGYTF
>NA|TRBV5-1
CASSLGTVATNEKLFF
>TRBD1|TRBV11-2
CASSLLTGGFYTF
>NA|TRBV4-3
CASSPTEGPYEQYF
>NA|TRBV5-1
CASSFGLALGQETQYF
>TRBD1|TRBV30
CAWSVWDSKNSPLHF